This is a list of T cell receptor beta chains from one sample in a study of cytomegalovirus exposure and HLA in healthy donors. Sequencing was performed with immunoSEQ multiplex PCR; in TCRdb, only in-frame clones are kept and a portion is missing. Among under 200,000 clones listed, roughly 80% were seen once. Sequencing input: PBMCs. These receptors were collected from a man in his fifties or sixties in good health and CMV-seropositive. The CDR3 runs from the conserved cysteine through the conserved F or W. D genes are given only for firm matches. Size is stated for part of the rows, as once, few or many counts, or as a class when the clone is expanded.

J,size,V,D,DNA,CDR3
TRBJ1-1,NA,TRBV5-1,NA,TGCGCCAGCAGCTTGAGGCAGGGAAACACTGAAGCTTTCTTT,CASSLRQGNTEAFF
TRBJ1-1,NA,TRBV18,NA,TGTGCCAGCTCTCTGGACAGGAACACTGAAGCTTTCTTT,CASSLDRNTEAFF
TRBJ2-7,NA,TRBV7-9,NA,TGTGCCAGCAGCTTAAGGACAGCCACGAACTACGAGCAGTACTTC,CASSLRTATNYEQYF
TRBJ2-5,NA,TRBV11-3,TRBD2,TGTGCCAGCAGCTTAGGGAGCGGGGGGGGCCTGTACTTC,CASSLGSGGGLYF
TRBJ2-5,NA,TRBV7-7,NA,TGTGCTAGCAGCCCCGAATCGAGGTCTCAAGAGACCCAGTACTTC,CASSPESRSQETQYF
TRBJ2-7,few,TRBV27,TRBD1,TGTGCCAGCAGACTACAGGGGAATAACTACGAGCAGTACTTC,CASRLQGNNYEQYF
TRBJ1-5,NA,TRBV5-1,NA,TGCGCCAGCAGGCCAGGGGAAAATAGCAATCAGCCCCAGCATTTT,CASRPGENSNQPQHF
TRBJ1-2,NA,TRBV6-5,TRBD1,TGTGCCAGCAGTTACGACAGGGAAAGCGGCTACACCTTC,CASSYDRESGYTF
TRBJ2-1,NA,TRBV5-4,NA,TGTGCCAGCAGCGCGACGACAACCTACAATGAGCAGTTCTTC,CASSATTTYNEQFF
TRBJ2-1,NA,TRBV4-3,TRBD2,TGCGCCAGCAGCCAAGATCCGGCGGGGGGGCTTTTGGATGAGCAGTTCTTC,CASSQDPAGGLLDEQFF
TRBJ1-1,NA,TRBV2,NA,TGTGCCAGCAGCCCTACGACAGGGAACACTGAAGCTTTCTTT,CASSPTTGNTEAFF
TRBJ2-3,NA,TRBV27,TRBD1,TGTGCCAGCAGCCCAAGACAGGGGAACACAGATACGCAGTATTTT,CASSPRQGNTDTQYF
TRBJ2-7,NA,TRBV5-6,NA,TGTGCCAGCAGCTTCAGGGGTGGTTACGAGCAGTACTTC,CASSFRGGYEQYF
TRBJ1-1,few,TRBV5-1,NA,TGCGCCAGCAGCTTGGGTCGGAGGCCTGAAGCTTTCTTT,CASSLGRRPEAFF
TRBJ1-1,NA,TRBV4-3,TRBD1,TGCGCCAGCAGCCAAACGGGGACAGTTAACACTGAAGCTTTCTTT,CASSQTGTVNTEAFF
TRBJ2-5,NA,TRBV7-6,NA,TGTGCCAGCAGCCCTTGGGGGGGCGAAGAGACCCAGTACTTC,CASSPWGGEETQYF
TRBJ2-3,NA,TRBV4-3,NA,TGCGCCAGCAGCCAATCCGGAGGACAGTCTGGAGATACGCAGTATTTT,CASSQSGGQSGDTQYF
TRBJ1-1,few,TRBV6-6,TRBD1,TGTGCCAGCAGTTACTCGACAGGGGTTTGGGGAGCTTTCTTT,CASSYSTGVWGAFF
TRBJ2-1,NA,TRBV5-1,NA,TGCGCCAGCAGCCTAGGACTGACCAACAATGAGCAGTTCTTC,CASSLGLTNNEQFF
TRBJ2-7,few,TRBV28,NA,TGTGCCAGCGGATATGGGAGCTCCTACGAGCAGTACTTC,CASGYGSSYEQYF
TRBJ1-1,NA,TRBV10-1,NA,TGCGCCAGCAGTCTCTACTCAGGGACTGAAGCTTTCTTT,CASSLYSGTEAFF
TRBJ2-1,NA,TRBV7-2,NA,TGTGCCAGCAGGGCCGGGGGTCAGGAATACAATGAGCAGTTCTTC,CASRAGGQEYNEQFF
TRBJ2-7,NA,TRBV4-3,NA,TGCGCCAGCAGCCAAGAAGGGGGGGCCTCCTACGAGCAGTACTTC,CASSQEGGASYEQYF
TRBJ1-4,NA,TRBV11-1,NA,TGTGCCAGCAGCCTAACAGCCGCTTTAGGTGAAAAACTGTTTTTT,CASSLTAALGEKLFF
TRBJ1-4,few,TRBV4-1,NA,TGCGCCAGCAGCCAAGGCAGGGTCGTCTCGGAAAAACTGTTTTTT,CASSQGRVVSEKLFF
TRBJ2-1,NA,TRBV11-3,NA,TGTGCCAGCAGCTTAGATAGGCGGCGGGGGCCGGAATCCTCCTACAATGAGCAGTTCTTC,CASSLDRRRGPESSYNEQFF
TRBJ1-1,NA,TRBV5-6,TRBD1,TGTGCCAGCGGAGGACAGGGTCTAAACACTGAAGCTTTCTTT,CASGGQGLNTEAFF
TRBJ1-5,once,TRBV6-5,NA,TGTGCCAGCAGTTACTCTCAGGTGGGCAATCAGCCCCAGCATTTT,CASSYSQVGNQPQHF
TRBJ1-6,NA,TRBV7-9,TRBD1,TGTGCCAGCAGCTCTCAGGGGGCGAGCTCCTATAATTCACCCCTCCACTTT,CASSSQGASSYNSPLHF
TRBJ1-6,NA,TRBV6-1,TRBD1,TGTGCCAGCAGTGAAACACAGGGGGGACAGACCCTCCACTTT,CASSETQGGQTLHF
TRBJ1-3,NA,TRBV9,NA,TGTGCCAGCAGCGTCGGCAGGGAGGTTCGAAACACCATATATTTT,CASSVGREVRNTIYF
TRBJ2-1,NA,TRBV7-6,NA,TGTGCCAGCAGCTTAGGGCGGGGGCTGGGCAATGAGCAGTTCTTC,CASSLGRGLGNEQFF
TRBJ1-1,NA,TRBV2,NA,TGTGCCAGCAGACCAGAGACAGTGAACACTGAAGCTTTCTTT,CASRPETVNTEAFF
TRBJ1-5,NA,TRBV4-1,NA,TGCGCCAGCAGCCATGGCAGGGAAGATCAGCCCCAGCATTTT,CASSHGREDQPQHF
TRBJ1-6,NA,TRBV14,TRBD1,TGTGCCAGCAGCCCGCGACAGGGTTCACCCCTCCACTTT,CASSPRQGSPLHF
TRBJ2-2,NA,TRBV5-1,NA,TGCGCCAGCAGCTTCTCACAGACAATAAACACCGGGGAGCTGTTTTTT,CASSFSQTINTGELFF
TRBJ2-7,NA,TRBV2,TRBD2,TGTGCCAGCAGTGATTTCACTAGCGGCTACGAGCAGTACTTC,CASSDFTSGYEQYF